This T cell receptor beta chain was recorded in a study of shared clonotypes between healthy human individuals. CDR3 length equals 12 residues. Germline CDR1 is SGHAT and CDR2 is FQNNGV. V dropped 0 bases and J dropped 11 bases, with 8 bases sitting between them. It was CD45RO-negative cells, positively selected for CCR7, that made up naive CD8 cells, with terminally differentiated effector memory CD45RA+ cells excluded. Every donor, a Caucasian adult, lived in Nashville, Tennessee. The study ran the assay at deep level. Original analysis: Filtering differed for immunoSEQ, which gave only junction sequences without quality scores. Method: immunoSEQ multiplex PCR; TCRdb's copy keeps in-frame clones and lacks some. V, J and clone size were drawn from that table, and D and trimming were deduced from the DNA. The repertoire holds about 680,000 clones, with about 91% as singletons. Note on this clone: The target antigen is unknown.

Study results and limitations: In the sorted subsets, rarefaction showed sequencing was incomplete despite large depth.

The J gene is TRBJ2-1, the V gene TRBV11-2, with D unclear. This TCR derives from a man aged 25-45 years in good health. The specimen sequenced was naive CD8+ T cells sorted from blood. In DNA form, the CDR3 reads TGTGCCAGCAGCTTAGATCTGTCCCAGCAGTTCTTC. It is translated as CASSLDLSQQFF.